This entry concerns a single T cell receptor beta chain. The antigen remains unidentified. One base away lies a much larger clone, so this may be a sequencing read error. As for treatment: roughly 10-day PBMC culture with coronavirus spike peptide pools or control peptides (ViraFEST assay). One should note that the unexposed donor's CD4+ T cells were collected before the COVID-19 pandemic (2011-2018). Cell supply allowing, SARS-CoV-2 S/N and four cold-coronavirus spikes probed unexposed-donor CD4+ T cells. The data stem from a study of vaccination and CD4 T cells after COVID-19. Trimming took off 4 bases at V and 4 bases at J, with 10 bases between the two ends. The CDR3 has 13 amino acids. The germline CDR1 and CDR2 sequences are SEHNR and FQNEAQ (reference sequence). Sequence data for DNA of cultured CD4+ T cells were generated by the Oncomine TCR Beta short-read assay. Using its own MiXCR run on the PCR reads, TCRdb lists one record per CDR3 protein. The sample contains thousands of distinct CDR3 sequences, around 39% of which appear only once.

The TCR comes from a human donor in good health. V usage is TRBV7-9 and J usage is TRBJ2-5, with D possibly matching TRBD2 (6 bases). The sequencing sample was made of CD4+ T cells from blood, cultured in vitro. The CDR3 nucleotides are TGTGCCAGCAGCTGGGGAGGTCCAGAGACCCAGTACTTC. Amino acid sequence: CASSWGGPETQYF.